Shown below are 12 T cell receptor beta chains from a single sample sequenced in a study of radiation and T cells in renal cell carcinoma. Here immunoSEQ multiplex PCR was the method, and the copy in TCRdb shows in-frame clones only, minus some. This table has over 15,000 clones, approximately 60% appearing once. Treatment indicated: 15 Gy SBRT to primary tumor, nephrectomy 4 weeks later. This material consisted of tumor tissue, taken from a patient whose treatment included radiotherapy and nephrectomy. The receptors derive from a woman aged 70-85 years with renal cell carcinoma.

The gene calls are TRBV6-5 and TRBJ1-5; D unclear. The CDR3 contains 13 residues. V was cut by 6 bases and J by 0 bases, with 6 bases left in between. Germline V gene data show CDR1 as MNHEY and CDR2 as SVGAGI. CDR3 residues: CASRHNSNQPQHF. As DNA, the CDR3 is TGTGCCAGCAGGCATAATAGCAATCAGCCCCAGCATTTT.

Only a few counts were recorded for this clone. The chain has TRBV2 and TRBJ1-2; D call uncertain. Germline V lookup: CDR1 SNHLY, CDR2 FYNNEI. This CDR3 region has 12 residues. Deletions cut 0 bases from V and 6 bases from J, with 5 bases between. CDR3 amino acids: CASSEAGHGYTF. The CDR3 DNA reads TGTGCCAGCAGTGAAGCCGGCCATGGCTACACCTTC.

The chain recombines TRBV5-4 with TRBJ2-7, with D possibly called TRBD1 or TRBD2 (6 bases each). CDR3 size: 14 residues. Trimming removed 1 base from V and 3 bases from J, with 11 bases in between. CDR1 is SGHNT and CDR2 is YYREEE in the germline V gene (reference sequence). CDR3 residues: CASSLSGGSYEQYF. Written as DNA, the CDR3 is TGTGCCAGCAGCTTGTCCGGGGGCAGCTACGAGCAGTACTTC.

This clone is categorized as medium-sized. This chain joins TRBV28 and TRBJ1-5; TRBD1 agrees at 7 bases. Germline CDR1 MDHEN, CDR2 SYDVKM. The CDR3 consists of 13 residues. Trimming took 6 bases from V and 7 from J; bases not matched to a gene: 6. The CDR3 reads CASSYRGRQPQHF. The CDR3 DNA sequence: TGTGCCAGCAGCTACAGGGGTAGGCAGCCCCAGCATTTT. Using reference TRBV28 and TRBJ1-5 for the parts outside the CDR3, the full variable domain is DVKVTQSSRYLVKRTGEKVFLECVQDMDHENMFWYRQDPGLGLRLIYFSYDVKMKEKGDIPEGYSVSREKKERFSLILESASTNQTSMYLCASSYRGRQPQHFGDGTRLSIL.

The CDR3 nucleotides read TGTGCCAGCAGCTCAATGGGACTAGCGGAAAAAAACACCGGGGAGCTGTTTTTT. Translated: CASSSMGLAEKNTGELFF. This chain connects TRBV13 to TRBJ2-2; 11 positions agree with TRBD2. Per the germline V gene, CDR1 is PRHDT and CDR2 is FYEKMQ (reference sequence). The CDR3 covers 18 residues. The ends lost 4 bases at V and 2 bases at J; junction bases unmatched: 9.

This clone was observed a handful of times. This chain joins TRBV10-2 and TRBJ1-1; D unclear. V was shortened by 0 bases and J by 8 bases, with 10 bases between the two germline ends. The CDR3 runs to 13 residues. The germline gives CDR1 WSHSY, CDR2 SAAADI. CDR3 DNA: TGCGCCAGCAGTGAGTCCGAGGCGGTCGAAGCTTTCTTT. Its translation is CASSESEAVEAFF.

This rearrangement joins TRBV11-2 to TRBJ2-5, with 8 bases matching TRBD2. Germline V gene data show CDR1 as SGHAT and CDR2 as FQNNGV. After removal of 2 bases from V and 2 bases from J, the junction contained 4 bases not matched to a gene. This CDR3 contains 15 residues. The DNA of the CDR3 is TGTGCCAGCAGCTTAAGTGGCGGGGGGCAAGAGACCCAGTACTTC. This gives the protein CASSLSGGGQETQYF.

CDR3 in amino acids: CASSLRPGGTDTQYF. The CDR3 coding sequence is TGTGCCAGCAGCTTACGGCCGGGGGGCACAGATACGCAGTATTTT. This chain uses TRBV11-3 with TRBJ2-3; D is perhaps TRBD2 (6 bases). V shed 2 bases and J shed 1 base, with 10 bases lying between them. Per the germline V gene, CDR1 is SGHNT and CDR2 is YENEEA. The CDR3 totals 15 residues.

This clone has just a few counts. The CDR3 protein is CASRPAGSYGYTF. CDR3 sequence (DNA): TGTGCCAGCAGGCCAGCAGGGAGCTATGGCTACACCTTC. The chain carries TRBV2 and TRBJ1-2, with D possibly matching TRBD1 (5 bases). Trimming left V 6 bases short and J 4 bases short, with 12 bases between. There are 13 residues in the CDR3. Looked up from germline, CDR1 is SNHLY and CDR2 is FYNNEI.

J is TRBJ2-5 and V is TRBV11-1; D unclear. The germline V gene has CDR1 SGHAT and CDR2 FQDESV (reference sequence). Trimming left V 5 bases short and J 4 bases short, with 11 bases between. The CDR3 has 13 amino acids. The chain's CDR3 is CASSLGYRETQYF. The DNA for the CDR3 is TGTGCCAGCAGCCTAGGGTACAGAGAGACCCAGTACTTC.

This chain joins TRBV6-1 and TRBJ2-1; possibly TRBD1 for D (5 bases). CDR1 MNHNS and CDR2 SASEGT come from the germline V gene. Trimming took 10 bases from V and 6 from J, leaving 13 bases between them. The length of the CDR3 is 12 residues. The CDR3 protein is CAIYPGFNEQFF. In DNA form, the CDR3 reads TGTGCCATCTACCCAGGGTTCAATGAGCAGTTCTTC.

The chain joins TRBV4-1 to TRBJ1-2, with a possible D match to TRBD1 (5 bases). Trimming stripped 2 bases from V and 0 bases from J, with 10 bases between. CDR1 MGHRA and CDR2 YSYEKL come from the germline V gene. This CDR3 spans 15 amino acids. CDR3 nucleotides: TGCGCCAGCAGCCAATCAGGGATAGCTAACTATGGCTACACCTTC. It encodes CASSQSGIANYGYTF.